The clone carrying this TCR beta chain appeared many times. Antigen unknown. This entry comes from a study of human T cells and chemical hapten exposure. Study information: TCR yields per sample varied mostly from small pooled library volume differences. Study-level points and caveats: The number of TCRs above 1 in 1000 frequency did not change after DPC sensitization. The formation of large CDR3 similarity clusters by expanded TCRs significantly exceeded that of controls.

The time point: patch test 2, 6 weeks after DPC sensitization. Noted treatment: therapeutic diphenylcyclopropenone sensitization with weekly scalp DPC. With V trimmed by 5 bases and J by 4 bases, 17 bases remained unmatched. The CDR3 extends over 20 amino acids. It was the library that attached unique molecular identifiers to individual cDNA molecules. From the RACE reads, TCRdb called clonotypes with MiXCR, one entry per CDR3 protein. The sample contains about 50,000 distinct CDR3 sequences, 9.5% to 10% of which appear only once. The sample in question was whole blood, obtained in connection with sensitization to the hapten diphenylcyclopropenone (DPC). The sequence came from a woman aged 45-60 years with alopecia areata. Some clones in this sample may be carry-over from other donors' samples. The chain recombines TRBV12-3 or TRBV12-4 with TRBJ2-2, with TRBD2 matching over 12 bases. For the CDR3, the DNA is TGTGCCAGCAGTCCCCAGGGAGCTAGCGGGAGGGCCCGACTCACCGGGGAGCTGTTTTTT. Translating it yields CASSPQGASGRARLTGELFF.